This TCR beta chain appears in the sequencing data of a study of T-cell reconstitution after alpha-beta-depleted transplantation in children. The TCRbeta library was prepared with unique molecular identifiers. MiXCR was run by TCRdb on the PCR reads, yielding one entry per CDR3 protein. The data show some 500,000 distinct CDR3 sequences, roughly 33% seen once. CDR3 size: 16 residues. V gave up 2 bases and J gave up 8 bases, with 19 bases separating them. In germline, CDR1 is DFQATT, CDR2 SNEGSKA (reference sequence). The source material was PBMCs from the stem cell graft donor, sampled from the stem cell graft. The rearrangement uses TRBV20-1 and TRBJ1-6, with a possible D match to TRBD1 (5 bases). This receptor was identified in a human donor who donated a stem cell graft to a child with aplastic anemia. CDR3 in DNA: TGCAGTGCTAGACGGGCAGGGCTCACAGCCGATTCACCCCTCCACTTT. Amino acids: CSARRAGLTADSPLHF.